This entry concerns a single T cell receptor beta chain. This specimen belongs to a study of blood T cell repertoires in COVID-19. The wider study: Samples taken during acute and convalescent COVID-19 were collected in the United States, Italy and Spain.

Source study methods: Reference gene primer amplification in the assay estimated nucleated cell counts. Sequenced by immunoSEQ multiplex PCR; TCRdb stores in-frame clones only, minus some. Clone size and V and J calls were adopted from that table, with D and trimming inferred from the DNA. Here the sample spans about 100,000 clones, roughly 85% being singletons. Germline assignment: CDR1 SGHTA and CDR2 FQGNSA. V lost 1 base to trimming and J lost 0 bases, with 12 bases between them. There are 17 residues in the CDR3. Sequencing was carried out using peripheral blood. This clonotype originated in a man aged 65-85 years with active or convalescent COVID-19. The chain recombines TRBV7-2 with TRBJ2-2, with unresolved D. CDR3 protein: CASSLGRHQTNTGELFF. CDR3 DNA: TGTGCCAGCAGCTTAGGGCGACACCAAACGAACACCGGGGAGCTGTTTTTT.